The TCR beta chain under discussion was sequenced for a study of T cells in Graves' hyperthyroidism and ophthalmopathy. Each 10 ml fresh peripheral blood draw supplied the PBMCs. RNA transcripts yielded amplified TCR beta CDR3 regions. The HTBI primer set drove a first-round RT-PCR of the TCR CDR3. TCRdb processed the multiplex PCR reads anew with MiXCR; each CDR3 protein has one entry. Of about 400,000 distinct CDR3 sequences listed, more than 15% are singletons. This clonotype was found many times. The specimen sequenced was blood. This receptor was obtained from a young woman with Graves' hyperthyroidism.

CDR3 sequence: CASSQGSYTDTQYF. CDR3 DNA sequence: TGTGCCAGCAGCCAAGGGTCTTACACAGATACGCAGTATTTT. V usage is TRBV3-1 and J usage is TRBJ2-3, with D uncertain. Germline V lookup: CDR1 LGHDT, CDR2 YNNKEL (reference sequence). This CDR3 spans 14 amino acids. Trimming took 1 base from V and 2 from J, leaving 7 bases between them.